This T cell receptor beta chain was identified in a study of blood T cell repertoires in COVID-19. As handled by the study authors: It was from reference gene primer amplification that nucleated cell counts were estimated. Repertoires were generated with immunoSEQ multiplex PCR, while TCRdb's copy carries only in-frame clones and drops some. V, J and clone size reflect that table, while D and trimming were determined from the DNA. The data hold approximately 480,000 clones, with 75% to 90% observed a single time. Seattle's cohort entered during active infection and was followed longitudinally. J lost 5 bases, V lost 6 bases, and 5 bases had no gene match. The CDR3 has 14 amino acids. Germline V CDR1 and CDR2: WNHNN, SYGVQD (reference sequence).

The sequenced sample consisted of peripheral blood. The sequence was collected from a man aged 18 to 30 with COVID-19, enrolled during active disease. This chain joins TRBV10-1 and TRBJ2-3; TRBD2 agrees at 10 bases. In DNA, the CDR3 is TGCGCCAGCAGCCTAGCGGGGGCCGGAGATACGCAGTATTTT. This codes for CASSLAGAGDTQYF.